Listed here are 3 T cell receptor beta chains from one sample, sequenced in a study. TCRdb redid the calling of the RT-PCR reads with MiXCR, one entry per CDR3 protein. The data hold about 6,000 distinct CDR3 sequences, with about 89% observed a single time. Sample: memory CD4+ T cells from blood. These receptors were obtained from a female donor in good health, serving as a healthy control.

Note on this clonotype: This beta chain is off target for a library built for alpha chains, so its abundance means little. The chain employs TRBV6-1 and TRBJ1-5, with a weak D call TRBD1 (5 bases). This CDR3 region has 16 residues. CDR1 and CDR2 (germline): MNHNS, SASEGT. Trimming took 6 bases from V and 2 from J, leaving 17 bases between them. In DNA, the CDR3 is TGTGCCAGCAGCCCCTCCGGGGCTAGGGGCAATCAGCCCCAGCATTTT. Protein: CASSPSGARGNQPQHF.

About this clonotype: The library was prepared for alpha chains; this beta chain is a stray read, so its frequency means little. V gene TRBV28 combines with J gene TRBJ1-5; weak D call: TRBD1 (6 bases). Germline values: CDR1 MDHEN, CDR2 SYDVKM. The CDR3 is 14 amino acids. Trimming removed 4 bases from V and 6 bases from J, with 13 bases in between. The CDR3 reads CASSSQGGVQPQHF. DNA for the CDR3: TGTGCCAGCAGTTCACAGGGAGGTGTTCAGCCCCAGCATTTT.

As for this clonotype: This beta chain was picked up by a library intended for alpha chains and is off target, so its count carries little meaning. This chain links TRBV5-1 with TRBJ2-2, with no clear D. This CDR3 is 17 amino acids long. The ends were cut back, 4 bases at V and 1 base at J, with 17 bases in the middle. Germline V gene data show CDR1 as SGHRS and CDR2 as YFSETQ. The CDR3 region is CASSASKLQRNTGELFF. CDR3 in DNA: TGCGCCAGCAGCGCCTCGAAGCTCCAGCGGAACACCGGGGAGCTGTTTTTT.